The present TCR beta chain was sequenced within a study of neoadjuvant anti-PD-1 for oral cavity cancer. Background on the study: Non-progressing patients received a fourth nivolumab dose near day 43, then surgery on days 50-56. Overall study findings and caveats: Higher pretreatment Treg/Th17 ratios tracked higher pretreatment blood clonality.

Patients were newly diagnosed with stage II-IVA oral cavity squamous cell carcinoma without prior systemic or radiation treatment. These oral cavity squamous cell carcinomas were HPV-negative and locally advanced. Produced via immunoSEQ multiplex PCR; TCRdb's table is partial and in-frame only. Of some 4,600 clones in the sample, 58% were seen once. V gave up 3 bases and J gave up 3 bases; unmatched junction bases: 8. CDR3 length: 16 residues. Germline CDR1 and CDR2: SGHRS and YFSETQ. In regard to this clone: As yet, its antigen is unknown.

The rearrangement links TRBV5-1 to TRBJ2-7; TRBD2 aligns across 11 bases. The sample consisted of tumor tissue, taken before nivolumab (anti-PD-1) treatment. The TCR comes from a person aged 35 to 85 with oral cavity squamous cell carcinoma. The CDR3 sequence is CASSWAGLAAVYEQYF. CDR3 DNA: TGCGCCAGCAGCTGGGCGGGACTAGCGGCGGTCTACGAGCAGTACTTC.